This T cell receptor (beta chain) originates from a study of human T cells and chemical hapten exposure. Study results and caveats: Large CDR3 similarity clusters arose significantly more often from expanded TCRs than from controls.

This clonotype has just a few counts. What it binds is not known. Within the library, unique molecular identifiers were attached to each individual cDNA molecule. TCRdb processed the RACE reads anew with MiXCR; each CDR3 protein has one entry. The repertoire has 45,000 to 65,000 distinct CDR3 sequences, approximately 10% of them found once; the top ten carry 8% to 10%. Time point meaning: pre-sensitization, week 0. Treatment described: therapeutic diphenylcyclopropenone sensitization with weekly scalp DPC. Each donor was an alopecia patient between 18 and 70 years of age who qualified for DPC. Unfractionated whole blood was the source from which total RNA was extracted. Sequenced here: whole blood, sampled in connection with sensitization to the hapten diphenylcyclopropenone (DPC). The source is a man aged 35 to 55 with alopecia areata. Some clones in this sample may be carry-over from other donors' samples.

The CDR3 region is CASSSETENTGELFF. Here the CDR3 DNA reads TGTGCCAGCAGTTCGGAGACTGAGAACACCGGGGAGCTGTTTTTT. This chain links TRBV6-1 with TRBJ2-2; D ambiguous. CDR1 is MNHNS and CDR2 is SASEGT in the germline V gene. This CDR3 comprises 15 residues. The V end lost 5 bases, the J end lost 1 base, and 11 bases lay between the germline ends.